This T cell receptor (beta chain) comes out of a study of naive and memory T cell subsets. Findings of the study overall: This RNA-based method may be sensitive to activation-related transcript changes.

Amplification of ligated cDNA took four PCR rounds with SP2 and nested alpha and beta constant primers. For blood and skin samples, reverse transcription used TCR alpha and beta constant primers. TCRdb redid the calling of the 5' RACE reads with MiXCR, one entry per CDR3 protein. The sample shows more than 55,000 distinct CDR3 sequences, more than 7.5% of them seen only once. The CDR3 covers 16 residues. From germline, CDR1 is SGHTA and CDR2 FQGNSA. Trimming left V 3 bases short and J 0 bases short, with 13 bases between. This clonotype has at least ten counts. As yet, its antigen is unknown. A UMI-containing oligonucleotide was joined by 3' ligation to the TCR cDNA template. RNA was extracted from 2 to 2.5 ml of whole blood of healthy adults. Reverse transcription used DNase-treated unsorted total RNA, aiming for roughly 1 to 1000 ng.

The rearrangement links TRBV7-2 to TRBJ2-3; TRBD2 might be the D (5 bases). This TCR was sampled from a female donor in good health. CDR3 loop: CASSLAGLTSTDTQYF. The CDR3 coding sequence is TGTGCCAGCAGCTTGGCCGGACTTACTAGCACAGATACGCAGTATTTT.